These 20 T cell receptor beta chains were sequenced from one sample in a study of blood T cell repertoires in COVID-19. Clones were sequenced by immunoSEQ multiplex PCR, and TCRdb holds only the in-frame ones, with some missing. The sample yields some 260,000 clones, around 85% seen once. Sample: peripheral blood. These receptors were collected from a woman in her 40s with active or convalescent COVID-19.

The chain's CDR3 is CASRDRVITEAFF. The CDR3 DNA reads TGTGCCAGCCGGGACAGGGTAATCACTGAAGCTTTCTTT. V is TRBV2 and J is TRBJ1-1; 9 bases agree with TRBD1. This CDR3 is built from 13 residues. Germline V gene data show CDR1 as SNHLY and CDR2 as FYNNEI. V shed 8 bases, J shed 4 bases, and the junction held 5 bases outside the gene matches.

For the CDR3, the DNA is TGCAGCGTCCGCCTAGGCCTTTACTATGGCTACACCTTC. It specifies CSVRLGLYYGYTF. V is TRBV29-1 and J is TRBJ1-2, with D uncertain. This CDR3 has 13 residues. The germline gives CDR1 SQVTM, CDR2 ANQGSEA. V dropped 6 bases and J dropped 3 bases, with 14 bases sitting between them. Full variable domain (remainder filled in from reference TRBV29-1 and TRBJ1-2): SAVISQKPSRDICQRGTSLTIQCQVDSQVTMMFWYRQQPGQSLTLIATANQGSEATYESGFVIDKFPISRPNLTFSTLTVSNMSPEDSSIYLCSVRLGLYYGYTFGSGTRLTVV.

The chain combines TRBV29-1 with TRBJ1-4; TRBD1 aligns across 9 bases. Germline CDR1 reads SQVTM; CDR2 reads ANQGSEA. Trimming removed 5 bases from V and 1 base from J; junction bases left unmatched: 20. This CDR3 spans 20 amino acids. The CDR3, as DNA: TGCAGCGTTTTGGATGGAACACCGGGACAGGGCTTGCGAACTAATGAAAAACTGTTTTTT. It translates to CSVLDGTPGQGLRTNEKLFF.

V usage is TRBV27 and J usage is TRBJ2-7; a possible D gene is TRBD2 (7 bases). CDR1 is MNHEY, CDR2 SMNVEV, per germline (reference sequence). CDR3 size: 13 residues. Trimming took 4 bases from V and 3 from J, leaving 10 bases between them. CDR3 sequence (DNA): TGTGCCAGCAGTTGGGGGGGCAACTACGAGCAGTACTTC. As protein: CASSWGGNYEQYF.

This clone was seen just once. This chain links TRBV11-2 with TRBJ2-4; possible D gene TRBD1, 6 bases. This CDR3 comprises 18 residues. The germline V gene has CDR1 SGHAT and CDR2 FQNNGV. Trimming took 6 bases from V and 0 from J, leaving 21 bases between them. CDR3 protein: CASSPEQGTDLAKNIQYF. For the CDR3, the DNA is TGTGCCAGCAGTCCAGAGCAGGGGACGGATTTAGCCAAAAACATTCAGTACTTC.

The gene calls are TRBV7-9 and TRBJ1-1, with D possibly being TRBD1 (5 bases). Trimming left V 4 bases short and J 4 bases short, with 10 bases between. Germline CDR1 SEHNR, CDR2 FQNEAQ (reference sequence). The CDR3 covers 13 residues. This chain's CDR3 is CASSWGAGTEAFF. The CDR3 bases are TGTGCCAGCAGCTGGGGCGCAGGCACTGAAGCTTTCTTT.

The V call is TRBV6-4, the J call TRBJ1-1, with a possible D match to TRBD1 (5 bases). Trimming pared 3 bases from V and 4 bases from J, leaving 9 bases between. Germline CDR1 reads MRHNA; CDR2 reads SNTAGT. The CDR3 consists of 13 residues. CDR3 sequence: CASSEQATTEAFF. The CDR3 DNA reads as TGTGCCAGCAGTGAACAGGCGACCACTGAAGCTTTCTTT.

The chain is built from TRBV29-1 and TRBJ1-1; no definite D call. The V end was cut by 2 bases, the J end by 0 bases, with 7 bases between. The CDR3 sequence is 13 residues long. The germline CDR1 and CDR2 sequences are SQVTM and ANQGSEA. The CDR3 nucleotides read TGCAGCGTTGAATGGGCAGTGAACACTGAAGCTTTCTTT. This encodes CSVEWAVNTEAFF.

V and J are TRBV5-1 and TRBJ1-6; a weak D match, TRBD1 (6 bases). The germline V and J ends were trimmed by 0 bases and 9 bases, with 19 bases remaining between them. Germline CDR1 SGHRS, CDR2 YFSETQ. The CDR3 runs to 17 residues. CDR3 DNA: TGCGCCAGCAGCTTGGGCCAGTGGGCAGGGGTTCGTTCACCCCTCCACTTT. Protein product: CASSLGQWAGVRSPLHF.

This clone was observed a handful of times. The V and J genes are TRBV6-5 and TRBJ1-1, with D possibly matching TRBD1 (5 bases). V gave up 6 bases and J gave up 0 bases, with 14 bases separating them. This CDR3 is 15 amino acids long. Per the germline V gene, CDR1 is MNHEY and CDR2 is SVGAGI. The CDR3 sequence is CASSRGTLMNTEAFF. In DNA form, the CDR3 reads TGTGCCAGCAGCCGGGGGACCCTAATGAACACTGAAGCTTTCTTT.

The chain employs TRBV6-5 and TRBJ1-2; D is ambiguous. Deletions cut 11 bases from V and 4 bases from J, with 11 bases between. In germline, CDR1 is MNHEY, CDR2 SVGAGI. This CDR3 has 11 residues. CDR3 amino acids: CALEVGYGYTF. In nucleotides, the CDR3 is TGTGCCTTGGAGGTCGGCTATGGCTACACCTTC.

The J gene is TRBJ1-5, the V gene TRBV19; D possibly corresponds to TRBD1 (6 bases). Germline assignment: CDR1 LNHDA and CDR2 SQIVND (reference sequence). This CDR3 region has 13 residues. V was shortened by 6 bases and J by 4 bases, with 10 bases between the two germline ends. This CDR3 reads CASRLQGNQPQHF. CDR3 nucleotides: TGTGCCAGTAGACTACAGGGTAATCAGCCCCAGCATTTT.

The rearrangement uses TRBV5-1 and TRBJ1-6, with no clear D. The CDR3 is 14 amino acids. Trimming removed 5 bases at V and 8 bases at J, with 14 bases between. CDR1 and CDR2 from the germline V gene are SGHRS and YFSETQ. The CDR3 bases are TGCGCCAGCAGTTCGGACCCGAGGGATTCACCCCTCCACTTT. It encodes CASSSDPRDSPLHF.

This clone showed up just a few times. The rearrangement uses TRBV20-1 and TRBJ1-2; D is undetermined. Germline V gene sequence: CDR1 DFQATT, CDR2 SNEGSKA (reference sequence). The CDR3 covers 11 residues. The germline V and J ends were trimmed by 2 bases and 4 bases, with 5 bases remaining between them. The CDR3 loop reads CSARYSYGYTF. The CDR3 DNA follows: TGCAGTGCTAGATACAGCTATGGCTACACCTTC.

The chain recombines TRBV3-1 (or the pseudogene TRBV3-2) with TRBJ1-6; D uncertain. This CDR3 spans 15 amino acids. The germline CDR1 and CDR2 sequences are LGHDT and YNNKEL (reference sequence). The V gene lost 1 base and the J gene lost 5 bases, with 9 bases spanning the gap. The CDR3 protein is CASSQGGGNNSPLHF. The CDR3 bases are TGTGCCAGCAGCCAAGGAGGAGGGAATAATTCACCCCTCCACTTT.

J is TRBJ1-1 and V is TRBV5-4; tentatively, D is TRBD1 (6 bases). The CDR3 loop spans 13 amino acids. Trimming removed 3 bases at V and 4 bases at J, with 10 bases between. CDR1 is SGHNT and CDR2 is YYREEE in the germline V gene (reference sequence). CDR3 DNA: TGTGCCAGCAGCTCGGACAGCATCACTGAAGCTTTCTTT. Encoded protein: CASSSDSITEAFF.

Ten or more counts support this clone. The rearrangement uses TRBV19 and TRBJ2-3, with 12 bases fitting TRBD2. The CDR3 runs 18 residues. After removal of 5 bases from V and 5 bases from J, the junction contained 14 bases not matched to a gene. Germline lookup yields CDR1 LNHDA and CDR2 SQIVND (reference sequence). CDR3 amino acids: CASSRRASGGAIIDTQYF. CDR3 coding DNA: TGTGCCAGTAGTCGTAGGGCTAGCGGGGGGGCTATCATAGATACGCAGTATTTT.

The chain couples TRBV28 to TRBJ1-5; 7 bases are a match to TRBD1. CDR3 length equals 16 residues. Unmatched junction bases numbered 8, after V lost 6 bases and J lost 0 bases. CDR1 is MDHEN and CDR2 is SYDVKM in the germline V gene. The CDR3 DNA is TGTGCCAGCAGCAATGCAGGGGGGTATAGCAATCAGCCCCAGCATTTT. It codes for CASSNAGGYSNQPQHF.

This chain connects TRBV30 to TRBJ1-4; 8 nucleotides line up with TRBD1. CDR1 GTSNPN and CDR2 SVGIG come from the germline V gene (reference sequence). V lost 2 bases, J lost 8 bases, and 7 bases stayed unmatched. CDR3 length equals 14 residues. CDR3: CAWSLQGGVEKLFF. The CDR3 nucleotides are TGTGCCTGGAGTTTACAGGGGGGCGTCGAAAAACTGTTTTTT. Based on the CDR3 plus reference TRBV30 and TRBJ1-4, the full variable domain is SQTIHQWPATLVQPVGSPLSLECTVEGTSNPNLYWYRQAAGRGLQLLFYSVGIGQISSEVPQNLSASRPQDRQFILSSKKLLLSDSGFYLCAWSLQGGVEKLFFGSGTQLSVL.

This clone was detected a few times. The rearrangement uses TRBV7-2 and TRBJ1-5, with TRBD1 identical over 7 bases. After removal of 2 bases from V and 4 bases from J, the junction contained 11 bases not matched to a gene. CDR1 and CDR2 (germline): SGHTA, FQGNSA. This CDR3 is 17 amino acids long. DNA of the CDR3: TGTGCCAGCAGCTTAACGACCGTCACAGGGGCTAATCAGCCCCAGCATTTT. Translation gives CASSLTTVTGANQPQHF.